This is a list of T cell receptor beta chains from one sample in a study of control samples from healthy donors and cancer patients. The protocol was immunoSEQ multiplex PCR, while the TCRdb copy is restricted to in-frame clones and leaves out a portion. The repertoire holds approximately 110,000 clones, with roughly 90% as singletons. Material: blood. These TCRs come from a woman aged 18-29 years in good health. CDR3s include the opening cysteine and the closing phenylalanine or tryptophan. A D gene is named only where the DNA matches it firmly. Size is omitted from some rows. Given values are once, few, many or a class for expanded clones.

>TRBV2|once|TRBJ1-2|NA
TGTGCCAGCAGAGACGTTATCGGCGGCTATGGCTACACCTTC
CASRDVIGGYGYTF
>TRBV28|NA|TRBJ2-7|NA
TGTGCCAGCAGAACCACAGGGTCTAGCTCCTACGAGCAGTACTTC
CASRTTGSSSYEQYF
>TRBV28|NA|TRBJ1-4|NA
TGTGCCAGCAGCTCTGAGGGGTTAGGAATGGGAAAACTGTTTTTT
CASSSEGLGMGKLFF
>TRBV24-1|NA|TRBJ1-1|TRBD1
TGTGCCACCAGTGCAAACAGGGGTTTGGTAGGAGCCACTGAAGCTTTCTTT
CATSANRGLVGATEAFF
>TRBV3-1/TRBV3-2|NA|TRBJ1-2|NA
TGTGCCAGCAGCCAAATTCGTGGGGGTGGCTACACCTTC
CASSQIRGGGYTF
>TRBV7-2|NA|TRBJ2-1|TRBD2
TGTGCCAGCCGTAGAGCGGGAGGGGGGGATGAGCAGTTCTTC
CASRRAGGGDEQFF
>TRBV19|NA|TRBJ2-1|TRBD1
TGTGCCACAGCCGAACGGGACAGCAATTACAATGAGCAGTTCTTC
CATAERDSNYNEQFF
>TRBV5-6|NA|TRBJ2-7|NA
TGTGCCAGCAGCTTGGCAGGGTGGGGCTCCTACGAGCAGTACTTC
CASSLAGWGSYEQYF
>TRBV4-3|NA|TRBJ2-1|NA
TGCGCCAGCAGCCACGTACAGGGATCCTACAATGAGCAGTTCTTC
CASSHVQGSYNEQFF
>TRBV7-2|NA|TRBJ1-5|TRBD1
TGTGCCAGCAGCATTCAGGGGGGGTATCAGCCCCAGCATTTT
CASSIQGGYQPQHF
>TRBV7-2|NA|TRBJ2-6|NA
TGTGCCAGCAGCTTAGGCAGCTCTGGGGCCAACGTCCTGACTTTC
CASSLGSSGANVLTF
>TRBV6-5|NA|TRBJ1-5|NA
TGTGCCAGCAGTTACTCGGGGTTAGACCAGCCCCAGCATTTT
CASSYSGLDQPQHF
>TRBV4-2|NA|TRBJ1-1|TRBD1
TGTGCCAGCAGCCAAGAAATTTTACCTGGGACAGGGGACACTGAAGCTTTCTTT
CASSQEILPGTGDTEAFF
>TRBV7-9|NA|TRBJ1-2|NA
TGTGCCAGCAGCCTGAACCGGGACTCCTCGTTTTACTATGGCTACACCTTC
CASSLNRDSSFYYGYTF
>TRBV18|NA|TRBJ1-6|TRBD1
TGTGCCAGCTCACCGACAGGGCTGGGGAATTCACCCCTCCACTTT
CASSPTGLGNSPLHF
>TRBV28|NA|TRBJ2-7|TRBD2
TGTGCCAGCAGCTTCGCTAGCGGGGGCTACGAGCAGTACTTC
CASSFASGGYEQYF
>TRBV28|NA|TRBJ1-1|NA
TGTGCCAGCAGTTCCTTCTCTCCGGGGAACACTGAAGCTTTCTTT
CASSSFSPGNTEAFF
>TRBV28|NA|TRBJ2-6|TRBD2
TGTGCCAGCAGACTAGCGGGGGCCTATAGCTCTGGGGCCAACGTCCTGACTTTC
CASRLAGAYSSGANVLTF
>TRBV30|NA|TRBJ2-2|NA
TGTGCCTGGAGTTTTCAGAACACCGGGGAGCTGTTTTTT
CAWSFQNTGELFF
>TRBV4-3|NA|TRBJ1-2|NA
TGCGCCAGCAGCCAAGATTACGAAGCTTCCCCCTATGGCTACACCTTC
CASSQDYEASPYGYTF
>TRBV29-1|NA|TRBJ2-7|TRBD2
TGCAGCGTAGGTAGCGGGAGTGGAGAGCAGTACTTC
CSVGSGSGEQYF
>TRBV28|once|TRBJ2-3|NA
TGTGCCAGCAGTTCGTCGGAGGGATCCACAGATACGCAGTATTTT
CASSSSEGSTDTQYF
>TRBV24-1|NA|TRBJ2-7|TRBD1
TGTGCCACCAGTGACCCGACAGGGAACGAGCAGTACTTC
CATSDPTGNEQYF
>TRBV27|NA|TRBJ2-5|NA
TGTGCCAGCACACAAAACACCCCCAGGGCCCGGGAGACCCAGTACTTC
CASTQNTPRARETQYF
>TRBV30|NA|TRBJ1-2|NA
TGTGCCTGGAGCCCAGGGGAAAACTATGGCTACACCTTC
CAWSPGENYGYTF
>TRBV7-2|few|TRBJ1-6|NA
TGTGCCAGCAGCTTAGACTGGAGCGGGGGCGTAGGTTCACCCCTCCACTTT
CASSLDWSGGVGSPLHF
>TRBV12-5|NA|TRBJ1-5|NA
TGTGCTAGTGGTTTGGCTTATACAGGTAGCAATCAGCCCCAGCATTTT
CASGLAYTGSNQPQHF
>TRBV24-1|NA|TRBJ2-1|TRBD1
TGTGCCACCAGTGAGGACAGGGTTTTCTACAATGAGCAGTTCTTC
CATSEDRVFYNEQFF
>TRBV27|NA|TRBJ1-1|NA
TGTGCCAGCAGACAGACAGGTGAGAACACTGAAGCTTTCTTT
CASRQTGENTEAFF
>TRBV2|once|TRBJ2-7|TRBD2
TGTGCCAGCAGTGCTACTAGCGGAGAGTACGAGCAGTACTTC
CASSATSGEYEQYF
>TRBV28|NA|TRBJ2-2|NA
TGTGCCAGCAGTTTTAGGGTGGGGGAGCTGTTTTTT
CASSFRVGELFF
>TRBV7-2|NA|TRBJ2-3|NA
TGTGCCAGCAGCCGGGGCTACGGATCCACAGATACGCAGTATTTT
CASSRGYGSTDTQYF
>TRBV28|NA|TRBJ1-5|TRBD1
TGTGCCAGCAGTTCGACAGGGTTTGGCAATCAGCCCCAGCATTTT
CASSSTGFGNQPQHF
>TRBV24-1|NA|TRBJ2-7|NA
TGTGCCACCAGTGATAAGGCAAGGCTGGACGAGCAGTACTTC
CATSDKARLDEQYF
>TRBV24-1|NA|TRBJ1-5|NA
TGTGCCACCAGTAAACCCCGGGAGTCCAATCAGCCCCAGCATTTT
CATSKPRESNQPQHF
>TRBV2|NA|TRBJ2-3|TRBD2
TGTGCCAGCAAGCGGGGGATCACAGATACGCAGTATTTT
CASKRGITDTQYF
>TRBV10-3|once|TRBJ2-7|NA
TGTGCCATCAGTGACCCCCCGGGACCCCCCTCACTCTACGAGCAGTACTTC
CAISDPPGPPSLYEQYF
>TRBV11-3|NA|TRBJ2-2|TRBD2
TGTGCCAGCAGCTTCCGGGAGGGGAACACCGGGGAGCTGTTTTTT
CASSFREGNTGELFF
>TRBV7-2|NA|TRBJ2-1|TRBD2
TGTGCCAGCAGCTTAAACTTGTGTAGCGGGAGCTGCAATGAGCAGTTCTTC
CASSLNLCSGSCNEQFF
>TRBV7-2|NA|TRBJ2-7|NA
TGTGCCAGCAGCATAGGGGACACCTACGAGCAGTACTTC
CASSIGDTYEQYF
>TRBV20-1|NA|TRBJ2-5|TRBD2
TGCAGTGCTAGTGTGGGGAGACTAGCGGGAGTAGGAGAGACCCAGTACTTC
CSASVGRLAGVGETQYF
>TRBV25-1|NA|TRBJ1-1|NA
TGTGCCAGCTACACCCCGGACACGCCAGGGAACACTGAAGCTTTCTTT
CASYTPDTPGNTEAFF
>TRBV24-1|NA|TRBJ1-2|TRBD1
TGTGCCACCAGTGATGGGGGGGGACAGTCCTATGGCTACACCTTC
CATSDGGGQSYGYTF
>TRBV12-3/TRBV12-4|NA|TRBJ2-1|NA
TGTGCCAGCAGTTCCTTTACTTATGGGCAGTTCTTC
CASSSFTYGQFF
>TRBV7-3|NA|TRBJ2-3|TRBD1
TGTGCCAGCAGCTTAACCGGGACAGGGTATGGTGCAGGTACAGATACGCAGTATTTT
CASSLTGTGYGAGTDTQYF